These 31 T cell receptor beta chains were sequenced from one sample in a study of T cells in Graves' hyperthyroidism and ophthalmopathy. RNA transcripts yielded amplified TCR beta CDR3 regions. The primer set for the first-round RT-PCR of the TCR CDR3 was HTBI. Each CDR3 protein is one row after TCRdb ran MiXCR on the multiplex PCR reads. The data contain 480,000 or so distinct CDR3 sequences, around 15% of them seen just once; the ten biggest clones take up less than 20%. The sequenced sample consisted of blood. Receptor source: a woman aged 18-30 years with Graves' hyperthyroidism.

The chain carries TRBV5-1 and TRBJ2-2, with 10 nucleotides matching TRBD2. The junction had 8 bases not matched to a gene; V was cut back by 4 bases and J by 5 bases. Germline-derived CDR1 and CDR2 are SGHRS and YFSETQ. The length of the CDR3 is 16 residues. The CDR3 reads CASSRGLAISTGELFF. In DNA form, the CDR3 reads TGCGCCAGCAGCAGGGGACTAGCGATCTCGACCGGGGAGCTGTTTTTT.

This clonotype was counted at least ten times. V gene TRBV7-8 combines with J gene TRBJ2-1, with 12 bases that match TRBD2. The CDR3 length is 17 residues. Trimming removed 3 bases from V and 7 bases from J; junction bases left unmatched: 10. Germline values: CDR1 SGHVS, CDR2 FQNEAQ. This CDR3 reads CASSLEPRTSGMNEQFF. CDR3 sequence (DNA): TGTGCCAGCAGCTTGGAGCCAAGGACTAGCGGGATGAATGAGCAGTTCTTC.

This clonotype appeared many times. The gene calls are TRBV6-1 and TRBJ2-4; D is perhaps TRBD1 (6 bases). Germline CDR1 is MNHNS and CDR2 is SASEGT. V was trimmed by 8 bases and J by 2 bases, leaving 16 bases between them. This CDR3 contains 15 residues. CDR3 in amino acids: CASCGQGISKNIQYF. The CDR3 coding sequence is TGTGCCAGCTGCGGGCAGGGGATATCCAAAAACATTCAGTACTTC.

The CDR3 protein is CASSQVAFRVYSNQPQHF. The DNA for the CDR3 is TGCGCCAGCAGCCAAGTGGCCTTCAGGGTTTATAGCAATCAGCCCCAGCATTTT. The chain couples TRBV4-1 to TRBJ1-5, with a tentative D call TRBD1 (5 bases). V lost 1 base and J 0 bases, leaving 16 bases between the germline ends. This CDR3 comprises 18 residues. Germline V gene lookup returns CDR1 MGHRA and CDR2 YSYEKL.

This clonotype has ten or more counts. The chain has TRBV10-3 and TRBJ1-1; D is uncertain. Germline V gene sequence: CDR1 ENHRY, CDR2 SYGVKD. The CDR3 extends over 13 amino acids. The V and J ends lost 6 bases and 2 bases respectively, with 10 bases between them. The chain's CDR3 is CAISGGTNTEAFF. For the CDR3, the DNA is TGTGCCATCAGCGGTGGAACTAACACTGAAGCTTTCTTT.

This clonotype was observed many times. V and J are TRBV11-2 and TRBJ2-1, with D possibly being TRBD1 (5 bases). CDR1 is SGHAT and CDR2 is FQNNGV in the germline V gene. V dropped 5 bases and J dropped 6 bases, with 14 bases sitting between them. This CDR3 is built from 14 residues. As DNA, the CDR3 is TGTGCCAGCAGCCCAGCAGGGAACCCCAATGAGCAGTTCTTC. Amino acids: CASSPAGNPNEQFF. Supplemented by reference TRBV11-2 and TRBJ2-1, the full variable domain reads EAGVAQSPRYKIIEKRQSVAFWCNPISGHATLYWYQQILGQGPKLLIQFQNNGVVDDSQLPKDRFSAERLKGVDSTLKIQPAKLEDSAVYLCASSPAGNPNEQFFGPGTRLTVL.

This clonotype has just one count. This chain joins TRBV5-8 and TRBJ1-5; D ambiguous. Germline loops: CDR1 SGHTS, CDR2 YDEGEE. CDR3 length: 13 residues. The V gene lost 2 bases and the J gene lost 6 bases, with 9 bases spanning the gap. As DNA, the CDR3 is TGTGCCAGCAGCTTTTTTAGGGTTCAGCCCCAGCATTTT. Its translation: CASSFFRVQPQHF. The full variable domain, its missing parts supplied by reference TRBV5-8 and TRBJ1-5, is EAGVTQSPTHLIKTRGQQATLRCSPISGHTSVYWYQQALGLGLQFLLWYDEGEERNRGNFPPRFSGRQFPNYSSELNVNALELEDSALYLCASSFFRVQPQHFGDGTRLSIL.

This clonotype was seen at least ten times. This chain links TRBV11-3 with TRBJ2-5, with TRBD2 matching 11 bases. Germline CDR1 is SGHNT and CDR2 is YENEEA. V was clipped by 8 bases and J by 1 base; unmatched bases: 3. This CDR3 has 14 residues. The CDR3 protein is CASGGTSGQETQYF. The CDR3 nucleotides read TGTGCCAGCGGCGGGACTAGCGGCCAAGAGACCCAGTACTTC.

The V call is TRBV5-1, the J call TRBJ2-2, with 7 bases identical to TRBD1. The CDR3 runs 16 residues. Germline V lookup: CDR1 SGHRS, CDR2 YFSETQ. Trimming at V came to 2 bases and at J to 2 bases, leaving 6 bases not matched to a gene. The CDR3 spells CASSFRDSRNTGELFF. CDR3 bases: TGCGCCAGCAGCTTCCGGGACAGCCGAAACACCGGGGAGCTGTTTTTT.

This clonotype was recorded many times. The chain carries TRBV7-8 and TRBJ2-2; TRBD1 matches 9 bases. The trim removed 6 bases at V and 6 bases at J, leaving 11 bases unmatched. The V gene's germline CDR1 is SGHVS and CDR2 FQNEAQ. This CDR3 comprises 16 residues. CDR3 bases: TGTGCCAGCAGTGGTCACACCGGGACAGGGTCCGGGGAGCTGTTTTTT. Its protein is CASSGHTGTGSGELFF.

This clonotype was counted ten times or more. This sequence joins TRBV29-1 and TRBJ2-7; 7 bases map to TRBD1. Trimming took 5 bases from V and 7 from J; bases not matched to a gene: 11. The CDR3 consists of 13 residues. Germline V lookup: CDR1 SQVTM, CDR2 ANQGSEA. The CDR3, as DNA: TGCAGCGTTCAAGGACAGGTTGTAGGGGAGCAGTACTTC. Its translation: CSVQGQVVGEQYF.

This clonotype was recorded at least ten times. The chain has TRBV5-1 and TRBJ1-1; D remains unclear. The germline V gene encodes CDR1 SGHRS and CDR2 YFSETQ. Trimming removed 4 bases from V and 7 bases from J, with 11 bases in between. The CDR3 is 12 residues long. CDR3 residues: CASSPEADEAFF. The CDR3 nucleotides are TGCGCCAGCAGCCCGGAGGCCGATGAAGCTTTCTTT.

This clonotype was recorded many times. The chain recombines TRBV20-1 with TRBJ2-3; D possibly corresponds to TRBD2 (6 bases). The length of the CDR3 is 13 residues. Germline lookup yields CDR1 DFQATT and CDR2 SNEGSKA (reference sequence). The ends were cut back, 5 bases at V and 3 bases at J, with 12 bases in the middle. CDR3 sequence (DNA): TGCAGTGCTTCCGGCGGGACGACAGATACGCAGTATTTT. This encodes CSASGGTTDTQYF.

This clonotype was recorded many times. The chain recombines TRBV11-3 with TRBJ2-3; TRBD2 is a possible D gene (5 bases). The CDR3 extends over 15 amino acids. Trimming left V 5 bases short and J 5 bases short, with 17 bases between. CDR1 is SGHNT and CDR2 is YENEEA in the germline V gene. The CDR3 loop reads CASSHGAPGEDTQYF. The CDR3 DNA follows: TGTGCCAGCAGCCATGGTGCACCCGGGGAAGATACGCAGTATTTT.

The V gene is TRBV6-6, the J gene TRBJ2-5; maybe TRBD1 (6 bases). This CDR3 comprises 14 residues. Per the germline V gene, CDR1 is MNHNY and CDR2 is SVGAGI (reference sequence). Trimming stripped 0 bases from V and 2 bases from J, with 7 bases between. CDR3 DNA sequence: TGTGCCAGCAGTTACTCGCAGGGGCAAGAGACCCAGTACTTC. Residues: CASSYSQGQETQYF.

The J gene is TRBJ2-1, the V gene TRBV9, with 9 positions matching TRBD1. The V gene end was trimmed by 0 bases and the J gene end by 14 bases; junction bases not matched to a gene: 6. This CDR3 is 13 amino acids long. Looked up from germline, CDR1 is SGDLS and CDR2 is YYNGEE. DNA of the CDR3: TGTGCCAGCAGCGTAGATCCGGGACAGGGTGAGTTCTTC. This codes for CASSVDPGQGEFF.

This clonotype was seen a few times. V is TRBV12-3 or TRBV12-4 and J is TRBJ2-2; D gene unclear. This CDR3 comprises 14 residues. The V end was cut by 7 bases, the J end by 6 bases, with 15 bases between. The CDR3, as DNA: TGTGCCAGCACCTACAAGGAAGGGCCCGGGGAGCTGTTTTTT. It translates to CASTYKEGPGELFF.

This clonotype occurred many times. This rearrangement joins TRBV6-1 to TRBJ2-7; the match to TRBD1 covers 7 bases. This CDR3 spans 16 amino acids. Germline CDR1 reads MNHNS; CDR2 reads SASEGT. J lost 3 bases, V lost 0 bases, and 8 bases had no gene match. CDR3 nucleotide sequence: TGTGCCAGCAGTGAAGCCCCGGACAGGTCGGGCTACGAGCAGTACTTC. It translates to CASSEAPDRSGYEQYF.

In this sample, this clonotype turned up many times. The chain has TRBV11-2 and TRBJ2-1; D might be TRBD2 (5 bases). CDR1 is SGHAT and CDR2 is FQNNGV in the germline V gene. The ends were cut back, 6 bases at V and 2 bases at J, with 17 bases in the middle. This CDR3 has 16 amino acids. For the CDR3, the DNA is TGTGCCAGCAGTGATTTGAGCGGATTACCCTACAATGAGCAGTTCTTC. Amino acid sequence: CASSDLSGLPYNEQFF. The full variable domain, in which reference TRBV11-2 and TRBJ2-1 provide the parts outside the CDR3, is EAGVAQSPRYKIIEKRQSVAFWCNPISGHATLYWYQQILGQGPKLLIQFQNNGVVDDSQLPKDRFSAERLKGVDSTLKIQPAKLEDSAVYLCASSDLSGLPYNEQFFGPGTRLTVL.

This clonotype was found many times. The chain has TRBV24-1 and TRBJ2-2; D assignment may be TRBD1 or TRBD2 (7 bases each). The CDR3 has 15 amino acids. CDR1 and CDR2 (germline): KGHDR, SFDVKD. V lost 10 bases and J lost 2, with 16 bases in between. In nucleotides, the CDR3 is TGTGCCACAGGGAGGGGGACAGTTAACACCGGGGAGCTGTTTTTT. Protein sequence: CATGRGTVNTGELFF.

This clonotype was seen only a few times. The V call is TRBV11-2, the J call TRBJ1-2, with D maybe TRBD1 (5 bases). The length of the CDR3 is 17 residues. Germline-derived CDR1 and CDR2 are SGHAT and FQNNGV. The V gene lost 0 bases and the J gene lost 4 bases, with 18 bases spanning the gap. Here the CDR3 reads CASSLDPLTAHSYGYTF. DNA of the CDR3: TGTGCCAGCAGCTTAGATCCGTTGACAGCTCATTCCTATGGCTACACCTTC.

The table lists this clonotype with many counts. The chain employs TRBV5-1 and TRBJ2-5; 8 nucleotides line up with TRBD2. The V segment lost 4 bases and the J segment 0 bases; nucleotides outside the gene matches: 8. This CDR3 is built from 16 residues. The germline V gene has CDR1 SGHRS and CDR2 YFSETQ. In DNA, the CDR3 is TGCGCCAGCAGCCCCGGGGGGGGGCCGTACCAAGAGACCCAGTACTTC. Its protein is CASSPGGGPYQETQYF.

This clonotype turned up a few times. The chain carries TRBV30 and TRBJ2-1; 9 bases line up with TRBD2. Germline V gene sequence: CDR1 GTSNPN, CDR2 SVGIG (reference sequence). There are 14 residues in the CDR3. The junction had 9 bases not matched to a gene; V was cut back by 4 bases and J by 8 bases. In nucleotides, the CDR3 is TGTGCCTGGACCGGGACTAGCTCTAACGATGAGCAGTTCTTC. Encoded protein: CAWTGTSSNDEQFF.

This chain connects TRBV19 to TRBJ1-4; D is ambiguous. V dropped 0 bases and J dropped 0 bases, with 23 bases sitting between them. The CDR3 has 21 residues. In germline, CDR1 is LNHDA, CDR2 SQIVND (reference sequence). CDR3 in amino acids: CASSIDVIGLTAVATNEKLFF. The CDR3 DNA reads TGTGCCAGTAGTATAGATGTTATCGGTCTTACAGCCGTTGCAACTAATGAAAAACTGTTTTTT.

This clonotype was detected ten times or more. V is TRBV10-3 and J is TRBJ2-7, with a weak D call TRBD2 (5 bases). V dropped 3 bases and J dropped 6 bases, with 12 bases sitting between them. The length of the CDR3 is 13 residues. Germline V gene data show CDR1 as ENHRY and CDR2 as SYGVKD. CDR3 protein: CAISEGRAAEQYV. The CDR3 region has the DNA TGTGCCATCAGTGAAGGCCGAGCGGCCGAGCAGTACGTC.

The CDR3 DNA follows: TGTGCCAGCATCCAGACACCGGGACTAGCGGACACCGGGGAGCTGTTTTTT. This translates into CASIQTPGLADTGELFF. The rearrangement joins TRBV28 to TRBJ2-2; 11 bases are shared with TRBD2. Looked up from germline, CDR1 is MDHEN and CDR2 is SYDVKM. The CDR3 extends over 17 amino acids. J was trimmed by 3 bases and V by 7 bases; bases with no gene match: 10.

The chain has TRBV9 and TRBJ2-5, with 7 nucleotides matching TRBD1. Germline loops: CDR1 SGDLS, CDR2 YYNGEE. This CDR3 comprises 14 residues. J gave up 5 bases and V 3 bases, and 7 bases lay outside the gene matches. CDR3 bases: TGTGCCAGCAGCGCCGACCGGGACAGTGAGACCCAGTACTTC. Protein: CASSADRDSETQYF.

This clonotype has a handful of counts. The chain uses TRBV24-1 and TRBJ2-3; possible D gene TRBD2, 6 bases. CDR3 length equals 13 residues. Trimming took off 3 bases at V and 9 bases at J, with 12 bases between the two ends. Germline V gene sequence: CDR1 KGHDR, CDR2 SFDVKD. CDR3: CATSDQTRDTQYF. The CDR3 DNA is TGTGCCACCAGTGATCAGACTAGAGACACGCAGTATTTT.

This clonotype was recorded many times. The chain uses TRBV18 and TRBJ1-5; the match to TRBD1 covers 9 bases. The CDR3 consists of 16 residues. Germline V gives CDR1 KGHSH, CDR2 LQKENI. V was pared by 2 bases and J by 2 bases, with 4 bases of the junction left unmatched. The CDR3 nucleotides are TGTGCCAGCTCACCAACAGGGGGCAGGGGCAATCAGCCCCAGCATTTT. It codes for CASSPTGGRGNQPQHF.

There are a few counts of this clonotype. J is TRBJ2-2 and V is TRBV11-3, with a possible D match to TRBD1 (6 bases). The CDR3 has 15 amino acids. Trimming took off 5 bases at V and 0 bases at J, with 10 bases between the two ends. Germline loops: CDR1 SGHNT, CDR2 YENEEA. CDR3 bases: TGTGCCAGCAGCCCACACAGGGCGAACACCGGGGAGCTGTTTTTT. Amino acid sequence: CASSPHRANTGELFF.

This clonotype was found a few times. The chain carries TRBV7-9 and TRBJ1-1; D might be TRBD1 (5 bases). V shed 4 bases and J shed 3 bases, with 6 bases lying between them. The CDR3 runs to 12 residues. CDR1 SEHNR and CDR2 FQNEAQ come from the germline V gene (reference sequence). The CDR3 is CASSSGYTEAFF. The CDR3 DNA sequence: TGTGCCAGCAGCTCAGGGTACACTGAAGCTTTCTTT.